These 17 T cell receptor beta chains came from one sample sequenced in a study of lymphopenia after photon versus proton radiotherapy. Assay: immunoSEQ multiplex PCR; the TCRdb copy retains only in-frame clones and omits some. The data show approximately 170,000 clones, more than 85% seen once. Sequences were derived from peripheral blood, sampled from a patient treated with photon-based radiotherapy. These receptors were collected from a man in his fifties or sixties with gastric cancer.

The chain recombines TRBV30 with TRBJ1-4; D remains unclear. CDR1 is GTSNPN, CDR2 SVGIG, per germline (reference sequence). This CDR3 has 14 residues. V was shortened by 0 bases and J by 3 bases, with 8 bases between the two germline ends. CDR3 DNA sequence: TGTGCCTGGAGTGTAAGGTATCCTAATGAAAAACTGTTTTTT. Protein: CAWSVRYPNEKLFF.

V usage is TRBV2 and J usage is TRBJ2-7, with 9 positions matching TRBD2. J lost 3 bases, V lost 6 bases, and 9 bases had no gene match. CDR3 length: 15 amino acids. Looked up from germline, CDR1 is SNHLY and CDR2 is FYNNEI. Here the CDR3 reads CASRGASGNRYEQYF. Written as DNA, the CDR3 is TGTGCCAGCAGGGGGGCTAGCGGGAATCGCTACGAGCAGTACTTC.

The chain joins TRBV10-1 to TRBJ2-1, with D tentatively TRBD2 (5 bases). This CDR3 comprises 15 residues. Germline CDR1 and CDR2: WNHNN and SYGVQD (reference sequence). Trimming removed 2 bases at V and 3 bases at J, with 11 bases between. The CDR3 loop is CASSERSGNYNEQFF. DNA for the CDR3: TGCGCCAGCAGTGAGAGGTCCGGGAACTACAATGAGCAGTTCTTC.

J is TRBJ2-7 and V is TRBV28, with 9 bases matching TRBD2. Per germline, CDR1 MDHEN and CDR2 SYDVKM. This CDR3 spans 15 amino acids. After removal of 5 bases from V and 5 bases from J, the junction contained 10 bases not matched to a gene. CDR3 sequence: CASSIRTSAINEQYF. The CDR3 bases are TGTGCCAGCAGTATTCGGACTAGCGCCATTAACGAGCAGTACTTC.

V usage is TRBV27 and J usage is TRBJ2-7; TRBD1 agrees at 7 bases. CDR1 MNHEY and CDR2 SMNVEV come from the germline V gene (reference sequence). The CDR3 length is 15 residues. V lost 5 bases to trimming and J lost 2 bases; unmatched junction nucleotides: 9. CDR3 sequence: CASSARQGATYEQYF. In DNA form, the CDR3 reads TGTGCCAGCAGTGCAAGACAGGGCGCGACCTACGAGCAGTACTTC.

The rearrangement links TRBV4-3 to TRBJ2-3; D is undetermined. V lost 0 bases and J 0 bases, leaving 7 bases between the germline ends. CDR3 length equals 15 residues. The germline gives CDR1 LGHNA, CDR2 YSLEER. In DNA form, the CDR3 reads TGCGCCAGCAGCCAAGACCCCAGTAGCACAGATACGCAGTATTTT. It encodes CASSQDPSSTDTQYF.

The chain is built from TRBV19 and TRBJ2-2; D gene unclear. V dropped 6 bases and J dropped 3 bases, with 11 bases sitting between them. The germline gives CDR1 LNHDA, CDR2 SQIVND (reference sequence). The CDR3 is 14 amino acids. The CDR3 coding sequence is TGTGCCAGTAGGCGGCAGGTCGACACCGGGGAGCTGTTTTTT. Translation gives CASRRQVDTGELFF.

A few counts support this clone. The V call is TRBV6-1, the J call TRBJ2-7, with TRBD2 matching 9 bases. Germline trimming cut 8 bases from V and 4 bases from J; bases unmatched to any gene: 12. CDR1 is MNHNS and CDR2 is SASEGT in the germline V gene. This CDR3 has 15 residues. CDR3 sequence: CASGRVAGDRYEQYF. The CDR3, as DNA: TGTGCCAGCGGGAGGGTAGCGGGAGACCGATACGAGCAGTACTTC.

The rearrangement links TRBV9 to TRBJ2-3; D unclear. Germline assignment: CDR1 SGDLS and CDR2 YYNGEE. Trimming left V 0 bases short and J 4 bases short, with 6 bases between. The CDR3 sequence is 13 residues long. The DNA for the CDR3 is TGTGCCAGCAGCGTAGGGGCAGCAGATACGCAGTATTTT. Protein: CASSVGAADTQYF.

The rearrangement links TRBV5-6 to TRBJ1-3; TRBD1 is a possible D gene (6 bases). The CDR3 spans 14 residues. With 4 bases removed from V and 4 bases from J, the gap between germline ends came to 12 bases. Germline CDR1 reads SGHDT; CDR2 reads YYEEEE. CDR3 bases: TGTGCCAGCAGCGAACAGGGTTGGGGAAACACCATATATTTT. Translated: CASSEQGWGNTIYF.

This chain connects TRBV6-5 to TRBJ1-3, with no clear D. Germline CDR1 and CDR2: MNHEY and SVGAGI. V shed 6 bases and J shed 0 bases, with 12 bases lying between them. This CDR3 region has 15 residues. This CDR3 is CASSPDSASGNTIYF. In DNA form, the CDR3 reads TGTGCCAGCAGCCCTGATTCGGCCTCTGGAAACACCATATATTTT.

The V and J genes are TRBV27 and TRBJ1-1; D remains ambiguous. This CDR3 region has 15 residues. With 4 bases removed from V and 1 base from J, the gap between germline ends came to 13 bases. Germline V lookup: CDR1 MNHEY, CDR2 SMNVEV (reference sequence). Here the CDR3 DNA reads TGTGCCAGCAGTTCCCATTCCTCCTCGAACACTGAAGCTTTCTTT. Amino acid sequence: CASSSHSSSNTEAFF.

The chain recombines TRBV7-3 with TRBJ2-3; D gene ambiguous. The CDR3 sequence is 15 residues long. With 3 bases removed from V and 0 bases from J, the gap between germline ends came to 10 bases. Germline V gene data show CDR1 as SGHTA and CDR2 as FQGTGA. The CDR3 nucleotides are TGTGCCAGCAGCTTGCGGCGGTCTAGCACAGATACGCAGTATTTT. It specifies CASSLRRSSTDTQYF.

The chain is built from TRBV28 and TRBJ1-2; TRBD1 aligns across 9 bases. The CDR3 is made up of 14 amino acids. The germline V gene has CDR1 MDHEN and CDR2 SYDVKM. J lost 8 bases, V lost 6 bases, and 10 bases had no gene match. CDR3 nucleotides: TGTGCCAGCAGCCGCCTAGGGACAGGGCAAGGCTACACCTTC. Protein product: CASSRLGTGQGYTF.

The chain has TRBV5-5 and TRBJ2-5; D might be TRBD1 or TRBD2, each matching 5 bases. V was cut by 2 bases and J by 5 bases, with 10 bases left in between. CDR1 is SGHKS and CDR2 is YYEKEE in the germline V gene (reference sequence). This CDR3 has 13 residues. CDR3 residues: CASSFGTVETQYF. The CDR3 nucleotides are TGTGCCAGCAGCTTCGGGACCGTGGAGACCCAGTACTTC.

The chain uses TRBV15 and TRBJ1-2; D possibly corresponds to TRBD1 (6 bases). CDR1 is LNHNV and CDR2 is YYDKDF in the germline V gene (reference sequence). Between the trimmed V and J ends, which lost 0 bases and 4 bases, there was a span of 15 bases. The CDR3 runs to 16 residues. The CDR3 spells CATSRERQAMTYGYTF. In nucleotides, the CDR3 is TGTGCCACCAGCAGAGAAAGACAGGCGATGACCTATGGCTACACCTTC.

CDR3 protein: CASSRSGDPSGNTIYF. The CDR3, as DNA: TGTGCCAGCAGCAGATCGGGGGATCCGTCTGGAAACACCATATATTTT. The chain couples TRBV6-6 to TRBJ1-3; tentatively, D is TRBD1 (5 bases). This CDR3 is 16 amino acids long. The V end was cut by 6 bases, the J end by 1 base, with 16 bases between. Germline-derived CDR1 and CDR2 are MNHNY and SVGAGI (reference sequence).